The 10 T cell receptor beta chains given below trace back to one sample, sequenced in a study of blood T cell repertoires in COVID-19. TCRdb keeps only in-frame clones here, not all; method: immunoSEQ multiplex PCR. The sample records hundreds of thousands of clones, 75% to 90% being singletons. The sequencing sample was made of peripheral blood. Receptors were obtained from a woman between 50 and 59 years old with COVID-19, enrolled during active disease.

The rearrangement links TRBV27 to TRBJ2-1, with TRBD1 as a possible D gene (6 bases). This CDR3 contains 13 residues. Trimming left V 5 bases short and J 8 bases short, with 13 bases between. Germline-derived CDR1 and CDR2 are MNHEY and SMNVEV (reference sequence). DNA of the CDR3: TGTGCCAGCAGTAACAGGGCAGGTGATGAGCAGTTCTTC. Translation: CASSNRAGDEQFF.

The CDR3 DNA follows: TGTGCCAGCAGCTTTTCTAGCGGGAGTCTCAATGAGCAGTTCTTC. This gives the protein CASSFSSGSLNEQFF. The chain uses TRBV7-9 and TRBJ2-1; 10 bases are shared with TRBD2. V lost 3 bases, J lost 6 bases, and 5 bases stayed unmatched. This CDR3 has 15 amino acids. Per germline, CDR1 SEHNR and CDR2 FQNEAQ (reference sequence).

The chain uses TRBV6-5 and TRBJ1-4, with TRBD1 as a possible D gene (5 bases). Deletions cut 5 bases from V and 8 bases from J, with 6 bases between. CDR1 is MNHEY and CDR2 is SVGAGI in the germline V gene. The CDR3 contains 11 residues. In DNA, the CDR3 is TGTGCCAGCAGTACAGGAGAAAAACTGTTTTTT. Translation gives CASSTGEKLFF.

The sample holds a few counts of this clone. This chain joins TRBV7-9 and TRBJ2-7, with TRBD2 matching 12 bases. Unmatched junction bases numbered 9, after V lost 5 bases and J lost 1 base. In germline, CDR1 is SEHNR, CDR2 FQNEAQ (reference sequence). The CDR3 covers 17 residues. CDR3 DNA sequence: TGTGCCAGCAGCCAGCGACTAGCGGGAGCCTTTTCCTACGAGCAGTACTTC. It is translated as CASSQRLAGAFSYEQYF.

The CDR3 coding sequence is TGTGCCAGCAGCCCCCGTGGGGCTAGCGTCTACGAGCAGTACTTC. Translated, it gives CASSPRGASVYEQYF. This sequence joins TRBV4-2 and TRBJ2-7, with D maybe TRBD2 (6 bases). Trimming left V 4 bases short and J 3 bases short, with 16 bases between. CDR3 size: 15 residues. The germline CDR1 and CDR2 sequences are LGHNA and YNFKEQ.

V gene TRBV7-9 combines with J gene TRBJ1-5; 7 positions match TRBD1. There are 17 residues in the CDR3. V trimming: 3 bases; J trimming: 3 bases; junction bases outside the gene matches: 11. Germline V lookup: CDR1 SEHNR, CDR2 FQNEAQ (reference sequence). CDR3 residues: CASSLARGQGFNQPQHF. The CDR3 bases are TGTGCCAGCAGCTTGGCTAGGGGGCAGGGTTTCAATCAGCCCCAGCATTTT.

The gene calls are TRBV14 and TRBJ1-1; no definite D call. Deletions cut 5 bases from V and 4 bases from J, with 11 bases between. Germline assignment: CDR1 SGHDN and CDR2 FVKESK. This CDR3 comprises 13 residues. The CDR3: CASSSFSGTEAFF. The CDR3 DNA sequence: TGTGCCAGCAGCTCATTTTCCGGCACTGAAGCTTTCTTT.

The chain is built from TRBV5-1 and TRBJ2-7; TRBD2 is a possible D gene (5 bases). The germline gives CDR1 SGHRS, CDR2 YFSETQ. The CDR3 spans 17 residues. Trimming shortened V by 0 bases and J by 5 bases, and 21 bases separated the two germline ends. CDR3 amino acids: CASSLGAVQRFPHEQYF. Written as DNA, the CDR3 is TGCGCCAGCAGCTTGGGGGCCGTTCAGCGGTTCCCCCACGAGCAGTACTTC.

The gene calls are TRBV27 and TRBJ1-1; D uncertain. Per germline, CDR1 MNHEY and CDR2 SMNVEV (reference sequence). This CDR3 contains 13 residues. Deletions cut 1 base from V and 3 bases from J, with 6 bases between. CDR3 protein: CASSLYGYTEAFF. The CDR3 DNA reads TGTGCCAGCAGTTTATACGGGTACACTGAAGCTTTCTTT.

This chain uses TRBV27 with TRBJ2-1, with D unresolved. Germline CDR1 reads MNHEY; CDR2 reads SMNVEV (reference sequence). Trimming pared 6 bases from V and 3 bases from J, leaving 15 bases between. The CDR3 length is 15 residues. Here the CDR3 reads CASRVDLSGYNEQFF. In DNA, the CDR3 is TGTGCCAGCAGGGTCGATTTATCAGGCTACAATGAGCAGTTCTTC.